A single sample is the source of the 30 T cell receptor beta chains below, sequenced in a study of blood T cell repertoires in COVID-19. Clones were read by immunoSEQ multiplex PCR, and TCRdb kept only the in-frame ones, dropping some. The sample lists 180,000 or so clones; approximately 83% were seen once. The sequencing input was peripheral blood. Receptors were obtained from a man aged 60-69 years with acute or convalescent COVID-19.

The V and J genes are TRBV6-6 and TRBJ1-1, with a tentative D call TRBD1 (5 bases). CDR1 and CDR2 from the germline V gene are MNHNY and SVGAGI (reference sequence). Trimming left V 7 bases short and J 1 base short, with 10 bases between. The CDR3 is 13 residues long. This CDR3 reads CASTNGQNTEAFF. The DNA for the CDR3 is TGTGCCAGCACTAATGGACAGAACACTGAAGCTTTCTTT.

This chain uses TRBV5-1 with TRBJ1-1; possible D gene TRBD1, 5 bases. V was cut by 0 bases and J by 4 bases, with 13 bases left in between. There are 15 residues in the CDR3. CDR1 SGHRS and CDR2 YFSETQ come from the germline V gene. CDR3 DNA: TGCGCCAGCAGCTTGGAGGCGGGGGAGGGCACTGAAGCTTTCTTT. Its protein is CASSLEAGEGTEAFF.

V is TRBV6-5 and J is TRBJ1-5; D unresolved. The CDR3 length is 15 residues. Per the germline V gene, CDR1 is MNHEY and CDR2 is SVGAGI. Between the trimmed V and J ends, which lost 6 bases and 6 bases, there was a span of 18 bases. The chain's CDR3 is CASSGTVGTSQPQHF. The CDR3 bases are TGTGCCAGCAGCGGTACAGTGGGCACAAGTCAGCCCCAGCATTTT.

The chain combines TRBV19 with TRBJ2-1; 8 nucleotides match TRBD2. The germline V gene has CDR1 LNHDA and CDR2 SQIVND (reference sequence). There are 20 residues in the CDR3. V shed 4 bases, J shed 0 bases, and the junction held 17 bases outside the gene matches. The CDR3 here is CASSTGLVEASDRSYNEQFF. The CDR3 DNA sequence: TGTGCCAGTAGTACGGGACTAGTGGAGGCCTCGGACCGCTCCTACAATGAGCAGTTCTTC.

This chain joins TRBV7-2 and TRBJ2-7; tentative D call: TRBD2 (6 bases). V gave up 5 bases and J gave up 6 bases, with 14 bases separating them. The V gene's germline CDR1 is SGHTA and CDR2 FQGNSA. The CDR3 extends over 13 amino acids. Here the CDR3 reads CASSGGTAREQYF. The CDR3 DNA follows: TGTGCCAGCAGCGGCGGGACCGCACGCGAGCAGTACTTC.

V gene TRBV10-3 combines with J gene TRBJ2-5; TRBD1 agrees at 8 bases. Germline-derived CDR1 and CDR2 are ENHRY and SYGVKD. The CDR3 consists of 12 residues. V shed 7 bases and J 5 bases; nucleotides not matched to a gene: 3. The CDR3 protein is CAIKDRGETQYF. CDR3 sequence (DNA): TGTGCCATCAAAGACAGGGGTGAGACCCAGTACTTC.

The chain uses TRBV5-6 and TRBJ2-7; no clear D. V was shortened by 1 base and J by 3 bases, with 5 bases between the two germline ends. CDR1 and CDR2 (germline): SGHDT, YYEEEE. This CDR3 is built from 12 residues. For the CDR3, the DNA is TGTGCCAGCAGCTTGCGGTACTACGAGCAGTACTTC. Residues: CASSLRYYEQYF.

The rearrangement links TRBV4-3 to TRBJ2-7; D is perhaps TRBD2 (6 bases). The CDR3 consists of 13 residues. Trimming shortened V by 3 bases and J by 4 bases, and 10 bases separated the two germline ends. Per germline, CDR1 LGHNA and CDR2 YSLEER. CDR3 sequence (DNA): TGCGCCAGCAGCCAGGGACTCCCATACGAGCAGTACTTC. This sequence encodes CASSQGLPYEQYF.

This chain connects TRBV9 to TRBJ2-4, with D perhaps TRBD2 (6 bases). The V and J ends lost 0 bases and 5 bases respectively, with 9 bases between them. CDR1 is SGDLS and CDR2 is YYNGEE in the germline V gene. The CDR3 covers 14 residues. The CDR3 region has the DNA TGTGCCAGCAGCGTAGGGGTAGCGGAAAACATTCAGTACTTC. Amino acids: CASSVGVAENIQYF. The entire variable domain, with the rest obtained from reference TRBV9 and TRBJ2-4, is as follows: DSGVTQTPKHLITATGQRVTLRCSPRSGDLSVYWYQQSLDQGLQFLIQYYNGEERAKGNILERFSAQQFPDLHSELNLSSLELGDSALYFCASSVGVAENIQYFGAGTRLSVL.

This sequence joins TRBV5-4 and TRBJ1-2; D remains ambiguous. V lost 3 bases and J lost 7, with 7 bases in between. The CDR3 is 11 amino acids. The V gene's germline CDR1 is SGHNT and CDR2 YYREEE (reference sequence). The DNA of the CDR3 is TGTGCCAGCAGCTCGGGAGCTGGCTACACCTTC. It specifies CASSSGAGYTF. The full variable domain, with the rest looked up from reference TRBV5-4 and TRBJ1-2, is ETGVTQSPTHLIKTRGQQVTLRCSSQSGHNTVSWYQQALGQGPQFIFQYYREEENGRGNFPPRFSGLQFPNYSSELNVNALELDDSALYLCASSSGAGYTFGSGTRLTVV.

This clone showed up just a few times. The chain has TRBV28 and TRBJ1-2; 8 positions agree with TRBD1. The CDR3 loop spans 13 amino acids. Losses at the gene ends were 5 bases for V and 11 bases for J; bases not matched to a gene: 10. The germline V gene encodes CDR1 MDHEN and CDR2 SYDVKM. The CDR3 reads CASSPRTGLAYTF. The CDR3, as DNA: TGTGCCAGCAGTCCGCGGACAGGGCTCGCTTACACCTTC.

This clone was observed a few times. The chain uses TRBV9 and TRBJ2-2; D is possibly TRBD1 (5 bases). The CDR3 runs to 14 residues. From germline, CDR1 is SGDLS and CDR2 YYNGEE. The V and J ends lost 3 bases and 6 bases respectively, with 12 bases between them. CDR3 sequence reads: CASSAQGWPGELFF. The CDR3 DNA is TGTGCCAGCAGCGCCCAGGGTTGGCCCGGGGAGCTGTTTTTT. Together with reference TRBV9 and TRBJ2-2, the CDR3 gives the full variable domain: DSGVTQTPKHLITATGQRVTLRCSPRSGDLSVYWYQQSLDQGLQFLIQYYNGEERAKGNILERFSAQQFPDLHSELNLSSLELGDSALYFCASSAQGWPGELFFGEGSRLTVL.

The J gene is TRBJ2-1, the V gene TRBV18, with a weak D call TRBD2 (6 bases). V was pared by 2 bases and J by 7 bases, with 18 bases between. Germline values: CDR1 KGHSH, CDR2 LQKENI. The CDR3 covers 16 residues. CDR3 coding DNA: TGTGCCAGCTCACCAAAGCGGAACATTGGGGGGAATGAGCAGTTCTTC. Amino acid sequence: CASSPKRNIGGNEQFF.

The chain recombines TRBV6-6 with TRBJ2-2; 7 bases fit TRBD2. Germline trimming cut 2 bases from V and 6 bases from J; bases unmatched to any gene: 0. Looked up from germline, CDR1 is MNHNY and CDR2 is SVGAGI (reference sequence). This CDR3 is built from 13 residues. The CDR3 protein is CASSYAGAGELFF. The CDR3 DNA reads TGTGCCAGCAGTTACGCGGGGGCCGGGGAGCTGTTTTTT.

This clone was picked up a small number of times. The chain recombines TRBV11-1 with TRBJ2-2, with 7 bases lining up with TRBD2. CDR1 and CDR2 from the germline V gene are SGHAT and FQDESV (reference sequence). The CDR3 runs 15 residues. V was pared by 4 bases and J by 3 bases, with 5 bases of the junction left unmatched. The CDR3 nucleotides are TGTGCCAGCAGCTCGGCGGGACTATACACCGGGGAGCTGTTTTTT. This codes for CASSSAGLYTGELFF. The full variable domain, with the rest looked up from reference TRBV11-1 and TRBJ2-2, is EAEVAQSPRYKITEKSQAVAFWCDPISGHATLYWYRQILGQGPELLVQFQDESVVDDSQLPKDRFSAERLKGVDSTLKIQPAELGDSAMYLCASSSAGLYTGELFFGEGSRLTVL.

This clone has just one count. This sequence joins TRBV18 and TRBJ2-2; TRBD1 matches at 7 bases. Germline CDR1 is KGHSH and CDR2 is LQKENI. V dropped 3 bases and J dropped 5; count of bases not matched to a gene: 9. The CDR3 contains 16 residues. CDR3 protein: CASSPTVGTATGELFF. Written as DNA, the CDR3 is TGTGCCAGCTCACCTACCGTCGGGACAGCGACCGGGGAGCTGTTTTTT.

This chain links TRBV5-5 with TRBJ1-5, with D perhaps matching TRBD1 (5 bases). There are 13 residues in the CDR3. V was shortened by 9 bases and J by 0 bases, with 10 bases between the two germline ends. From germline, CDR1 is SGHKS and CDR2 YYEKEE (reference sequence). The CDR3, as DNA: TGTGCCATCCACAGGTATAGCAATCAGCCCCAGCATTTT. Encoded protein: CAIHRYSNQPQHF. Drawing the rest from reference TRBV5-5 and TRBJ1-5, the complete variable domain is DAGVTQSPTHLIKTRGQQVTLRCSPISGHKSVSWYQQVLGQGPQFIFQYYEKEERGRGNFPDRFSARQFPNYSSELNVNALLLGDSALYLCAIHRYSNQPQHFGDGTRLSIL.

In regard to this clone: A much larger clone lies one base from this, so it may be a read error. Different DNA sequences within this sample yield the same CDR3. V gene TRBV7-3 combines with J gene TRBJ2-1; D unresolved. The germline gives CDR1 SGHTA, CDR2 FQGTGA. The CDR3 is 13 amino acids. CDR3: CASSLINANEQFF. The CDR3 DNA sequence: TGTGCCAGCAGCTTAATTAACGCGAATGAGCAATTCTTC. Based on the CDR3 plus reference TRBV7-3 and TRBJ2-1, the full variable domain is GAGVSQTPSNKVTEKGKYVELRCDPISGHTALYWYRQSLGQGPEFLIYFQGTGAADDSGLPNDRFFAVRPEGSVSTLKIQRTERGDSAVYLCASSLINANEQFFGPGTRLTVL.

The gene calls are TRBV6-6 and TRBJ2-7; 10 bases fit TRBD1. Germline values: CDR1 MNHNY, CDR2 SVGAGI (reference sequence). This CDR3 region has 15 residues. V shed 5 bases, J shed 0 bases, and the junction held 4 bases outside the gene matches. The CDR3 here is CASSQRTGGSYEQYF. CDR3 coding DNA: TGTGCCAGCAGTCAACGGACAGGGGGCTCCTACGAGCAGTACTTC.

The J gene is TRBJ1-1, the V gene TRBV9; no clear D gene. CDR3 length: 13 residues. Germline assignment: CDR1 SGDLS and CDR2 YYNGEE. V shed 4 bases and J shed 2 bases, with 9 bases lying between them. The CDR3 is CASSPGSNTEAFF. CDR3 DNA sequence: TGTGCCAGCAGCCCGGGGTCAAACACTGAAGCTTTCTTT.

The CDR3 sequence: CAIRDLSDSPLHF. The CDR3 nucleotides read TGTGCCATCAGGGACTTATCGGATTCACCCCTCCACTTT. The chain joins TRBV10-3 to TRBJ1-6; no reliable D call. Between the trimmed V and J ends, which lost 6 bases and 8 bases, there was a span of 11 bases. Germline CDR1 and CDR2: ENHRY and SYGVKD. This CDR3 is 13 amino acids long.

The rearrangement links TRBV1 to TRBJ2-3; TRBD1 is the table's D call and was not checked against the DNA. TRBV1 is shown as a pseudogene. The CDR3 sequence is 17 residues long. For the CDR3, the DNA is TGCACCAGCAGCCAAGAGGAAAGACAGGCTAGCACAGATACGCAGTATTTT. Protein sequence: CTSSQEERQASTDTQYF.

This chain links TRBV24-1 with TRBJ2-1; 8 nucleotides match TRBD2. Germline V gives CDR1 KGHDR, CDR2 SFDVKD. The V gene end was trimmed by 4 bases and the J gene end by 3 bases; junction bases not matched to a gene: 4. CDR3 length: 15 amino acids. CDR3 nucleotide sequence: TGTGCCACCAGTGACCCCCTAGCGGGCTACAATGAGCAGTTCTTC. It translates to CATSDPLAGYNEQFF.

This chain uses TRBV18 with TRBJ1-3; tentatively, D is TRBD1 (6 bases). The CDR3 contains 14 residues. V lost 4 bases and J lost 2, with 9 bases in between. Per the germline V gene, CDR1 is KGHSH and CDR2 is LQKENI. In DNA form, the CDR3 reads TGTGCCAGCTCACTTACAGGGACTGGAAACACCATATATTTT. It translates to CASSLTGTGNTIYF.

This clone has only a few counts. The chain employs TRBV5-1 and TRBJ1-4, with 7 bases aligning to TRBD1. The CDR3 totals 15 residues. CDR1 is SGHRS and CDR2 is YFSETQ in the germline V gene. The trim removed 0 bases at V and 3 bases at J, leaving 2 bases unmatched. The DNA for the CDR3 is TGCGCCAGCAGCTTGGGTGGACAGGCTAATGAAAAACTGTTTTTT. Amino acid sequence: CASSLGGQANEKLFF.

J is TRBJ1-2 and V is TRBV28; D gene unclear. V lost 4 bases and J lost 0, with 9 bases in between. Germline-derived CDR1 and CDR2 are MDHEN and SYDVKM. The CDR3 contains 14 residues. In DNA, the CDR3 is TGTGCCAGCAGTTCTCACAGTCCTAACTATGGCTACACCTTC. The encoded protein is CASSSHSPNYGYTF.

The chain recombines TRBV19 with TRBJ1-6; D may be TRBD1 (6 bases). The germline V gene has CDR1 LNHDA and CDR2 SQIVND (reference sequence). CDR3 length: 17 amino acids. The germline V and J ends were trimmed by 3 bases and 3 bases, with 15 bases remaining between them. CDR3 nucleotides: TGTGCCAGTAGTATGGGGACACTGAATTACTATAATTCACCCCTCCACTTT. Residues: CASSMGTLNYYNSPLHF.

The rearrangement links TRBV20-1 to TRBJ2-2, with 7 bases matching TRBD1. The CDR3 contains 14 residues. CDR1 DFQATT and CDR2 SNEGSKA come from the germline V gene (reference sequence). With 3 bases clipped from V and 4 bases from J, the junction kept 5 bases outside the gene matches. CDR3 DNA sequence: TGCAGTGCTAGTTACGGGACAGTCACCGGGGAGCTGTTTTTT. This encodes CSASYGTVTGELFF.

For the CDR3, the DNA is TGTGCCAGCAGCGGCCGGGACTCCAAAAACATTCAGTACTTC. Translating gives CASSGRDSKNIQYF. This rearrangement joins TRBV7-9 to TRBJ2-4; TRBD2 is a possible D gene (6 bases). The V gene lost 5 bases and the J gene lost 2 bases, with 10 bases spanning the gap. The germline V gene has CDR1 SEHNR and CDR2 FQNEAQ (reference sequence). The CDR3 is 14 amino acids. The full variable domain, completed using reference TRBV7-9 and TRBJ2-4, is DTGVSQNPRHKITKRGQNVTFRCDPISEHNRLYWYRQTLGQGPEFLTYFQNEAQLEKSRLLSDRFSAERPKGSFSTLEIQRTEQGDSAMYLCASSGRDSKNIQYFGAGTRLSVL.

The chain couples TRBV6-2 or TRBV6-3 to TRBJ2-1, with TRBD2 identical over 12 bases. The CDR3 contains 15 residues. Looked up from germline, CDR1 is MNHEY and CDR2 is SVGEGT. The V gene end was trimmed by 6 bases and the J gene end by 5 bases; junction bases not matched to a gene: 5. The CDR3 loop reads CASSPGTSGHNEQFF. The CDR3 region has the DNA TGTGCCAGCAGCCCCGGGACTAGCGGGCACAATGAGCAGTTCTTC.